This T cell receptor (beta chain) is drawn from a study of shared clonotypes between healthy human individuals. Overall study: A donor's plate count was three for CD4 naive and three for CD4 memory; CD8 naive had two and CD8 memory one.

The CDR3 length is 15 residues. Germline V gives CDR1 SGDLS, CDR2 YYNGEE. V lost 3 bases, J lost 8 bases, and 20 bases lay in between. A CD45RA-negative memory subset and a CD45RA+ naive subset were separated from the CD4+ cells. TCRdb keeps only in-frame clones here, not all; method: immunoSEQ multiplex PCR. The data show fewer than 1.6 million clones, roughly 98.5% seen once. The receptor was derived from a man aged 30 to 39 in good health. The sequencing input was naive CD4+ T cells sorted from blood. Subset described: CD45RA+ positively selected. The chain couples TRBV9 to TRBJ1-2; D gene uncertain. As DNA, the CDR3 is TGTGCCAGCAGCGCCGAGGTGGGCAGACCTGAAGGCTACACCTTC. It yields the protein CASSAEVGRPEGYTF.